This is a list of T cell receptor beta chains from one sample in a study of shared clonotypes between healthy human individuals. Measured with immunoSEQ multiplex PCR; TCRdb has only the in-frame clones, and not every one. The sample has approximately 980,000 clones; 60% to 85% are singletons. Sequenced input: memory CD4+ T cells sorted from blood. These receptor sequences come from a man aged 18 to 30 in good health. Each CDR3 is given with its conserved first and last residue. D genes are given only for firm matches. Only some rows state a clone size, as once, few, many or a class for expanded clones.

D,V,J,size,DNA,CDR3
TRBD2,TRBV6-6,TRBJ2-1,.,TGTGCCAGCACAAAGGGCGGGAGCTCCTACAATGAGCAGTTCTTC,CASTKGGSSYNEQFF
.,TRBV7-9,TRBJ2-3,.,TGTGCCAGCAGCTTAGGAGGAAGCCCAGATACGCAGTATTTT,CASSLGGSPDTQYF
TRBD1,TRBV18,TRBJ1-2,.,TGTGCCAGCTCTCAGGGACAGGGGGAGAATGGCTACACCTTC,CASSQGQGENGYTF
.,TRBV5-6,TRBJ2-7,once,TGTGCCAGCAGCTTGGGGCTGGGCAGGGTGAACGAGCAGTACTTC,CASSLGLGRVNEQYF
TRBD1,TRBV18,TRBJ2-6,.,TGTGCCAGCTCACCAACTACAGGGGGCGGTGGGGCCAACGTCCTGACTTTC,CASSPTTGGGGANVLTF
.,TRBV18,TRBJ1-4,few,TGTGCCAGCTCCCCCGGAGCAACTAATGAAAAACTGTTTTTT,CASSPGATNEKLFF
TRBD1,TRBV6-1,TRBJ1-2,.,TGTGCCAGCAGTGAAGGGGGACAGAGCACCTTC,CASSEGGQSTF
.,TRBV7-6,TRBJ2-1,.,TGTGCCAGCAGCTTAGGTGGACATTCCTACAATGAGCAGTTCTTC,CASSLGGHSYNEQFF
.,TRBV5-6,TRBJ2-5,.,TGTGCCAGCAGCTGGGAAGCCCAAGAGACCCAGTACTTC,CASSWEAQETQYF
TRBD1,TRBV5-4,TRBJ1-1,.,TGTGCCAGCAGTTATGACAGGGGCAGGAACACTGAAGCTTTCTTT,CASSYDRGRNTEAFF
.,TRBV18,TRBJ2-2,.,TGTGCCAGCTCACCCCCCGGGAGAAAGACCGGGGAGCTGTTTTTT,CASSPPGRKTGELFF
.,TRBV7-2,TRBJ2-7,.,TGTGCCAGCAGCTTAGAGGCGGGGACGTCCTACGAGCAGTACTTC,CASSLEAGTSYEQYF
.,TRBV6-6,TRBJ1-4,.,TGTGCCAGCAGTTCTCCGGGACTAGGTGAAAAACTGTTTTTT,CASSSPGLGEKLFF
TRBD2,TRBV27,TRBJ2-1,.,TGTGCCAGCATCGGTAGTAGCGGGAGTTTCTCCTACAATGAGCAGTTCTTC,CASIGSSGSFSYNEQFF
.,TRBV30,TRBJ2-7,many,TGTGCCTGGAGTCGCACGGGCCAGTCCTACGAGCAGTACTTC,CAWSRTGQSYEQYF
.,TRBV11-3,TRBJ2-1,.,TGTGCCAGCACCACCGTCGGGGGGCAGCCTGAGCAGTTCTTC,CASTTVGGQPEQFF
.,TRBV19,TRBJ2-4,.,TGTGCCAGTAGTATGAGGCAGACGAATATTCAGTACTTC,CASSMRQTNIQYF
.,TRBV27,TRBJ2-7,.,TGTGCCAGCAGAAACTACCCCATAGGGACCTACGAGCAGTACTTC,CASRNYPIGTYEQYF
.,TRBV9,TRBJ2-3,once,TGTGCCAGCAGCGTAGGACTGGCGAGGACAGATACGCAGTATTTT,CASSVGLARTDTQYF
TRBD2,TRBV19,TRBJ2-3,once,TGTGCCAGTAGCCGCGCGGCGCTAGCGGGAGGACACACAGATACGCAGTATTTT,CASSRAALAGGHTDTQYF
TRBD2,TRBV7-9,TRBJ2-6,.,TGTGCCAGCAGCTTGCGGGGGGCCCTAGACTCTGGGGCCAACGTCCTGACTTTC,CASSLRGALDSGANVLTF
.,TRBV5-1,TRBJ1-1,many,TGCGCCAGCAAGGAGGTTAACACTGAAGCTTTCTTT,CASKEVNTEAFF
.,TRBV5-4,TRBJ1-2,.,TGTGCCAGCAGCTCACGGACAGTAGGCTATGGCTACACCTTC,CASSSRTVGYGYTF
.,TRBV13,TRBJ1-2,once,TGTGCCAGCAGCATCGGGACGGTCAAATATGGCTACACCTTC,CASSIGTVKYGYTF
.,TRBV30,TRBJ1-4,.,TGTGCCTGGAGTGCAGGCGCAACTAATGAAAAACTGTTTTTT,CAWSAGATNEKLFF
TRBD1,TRBV5-5,TRBJ2-7,.,TGTGCCAGCAGTCGCCGGGACAGGGAATACGAGCAGTACTTC,CASSRRDREYEQYF
TRBD2,TRBV10-2,TRBJ2-1,few,TGCGCCAGTATGGCTGGACTAGCATTCGATGAGCAGTTCTTC,CASMAGLAFDEQFF
.,TRBV30,TRBJ2-2,.,TGTGCCTGGAGTGTACTAGGGGACACCGGGGAGCTGTTTTTT,CAWSVLGDTGELFF
TRBD1,TRBV30,TRBJ1-5,few,TGTGCCTGGAGTTCGGACAGGATCACTTTTAGCAATCAGCCCCAGCATTTT,CAWSSDRITFSNQPQHF
.,TRBV6-5,TRBJ1-4,.,TGTGCCAGCAGAAGGGGAGAAAAACTGTTTTTT,CASRRGEKLFF
TRBD2,TRBV4-1,TRBJ2-5,.,TGCGCCAGCAGCCAAGGTGTGACTAGCGGGGGGGCATGGGAGACCCAGTACTTC,CASSQGVTSGGAWETQYF
.,TRBV10-3,TRBJ2-3,.,TGTGCCATCAGTGGCGAACTCGGAGATACGCAGTATTTT,CAISGELGDTQYF
.,TRBV5-6,TRBJ2-5,.,TGTGCCAGCAGCTTTAGTGAGACCCAGTACTTC,CASSFSETQYF
.,TRBV5-1,TRBJ1-2,.,TGCGCCAGCAGCTTGGCGGCAGGGAAGGGCTGGCACTATGGCTACACCTTC,CASSLAAGKGWHYGYTF
.,TRBV7-9,TRBJ2-6,.,TGTGCCAGCAGCCCACACGATCCTGGGGCCAACGTCCTGACTTTC,CASSPHDPGANVLTF
.,TRBV2,TRBJ2-4,few,TGTGCCAGCAGTGGGCTCCCCGACATCCAAAACATTCAGTACTTC,CASSGLPDIQNIQYF
TRBD2,TRBV5-6,TRBJ2-3,many,TGTGCCAGCAGCCCCATTACGGGGGGAGTAACAATGACCCAGTATTTT,CASSPITGGVTMTQYF
.,TRBV18,TRBJ1-3,.,TGTGCCAGCTCACCACCGGGAGTTATAGCCCGAAACACCATATATTTT,CASSPPGVIARNTIYF
.,TRBV6-5,TRBJ1-2,.,TGTGCCAGCAGTTATTCGGTGGGGACCCCAATAGATGGCTACACCTTC,CASSYSVGTPIDGYTF
.,TRBV5-3,TRBJ2-7,.,TGTGCCAGAAGTCCTGTCTGGTACGAGCAGTACTTC,CARSPVWYEQYF
TRBD2,TRBV7-2,TRBJ2-3,.,TGTGCCAGCAGCCTCTCCGGGACTAGGAGTGATACGCAGTATTTT,CASSLSGTRSDTQYF
.,TRBV30,TRBJ1-2,.,TGTGCCTGGAGCGGACAGTATGGCTACACCTTC,CAWSGQYGYTF
TRBD1,TRBV30,TRBJ2-6,.,TGTGCCTGGACCCGGGACAGGTCCGGGGCCAACGTCCTGACTTTC,CAWTRDRSGANVLTF
.,TRBV6-4,TRBJ1-1,few,TGTGCCAGCAACCAGACTGAAGCTTTCTTT,CASNQTEAFF